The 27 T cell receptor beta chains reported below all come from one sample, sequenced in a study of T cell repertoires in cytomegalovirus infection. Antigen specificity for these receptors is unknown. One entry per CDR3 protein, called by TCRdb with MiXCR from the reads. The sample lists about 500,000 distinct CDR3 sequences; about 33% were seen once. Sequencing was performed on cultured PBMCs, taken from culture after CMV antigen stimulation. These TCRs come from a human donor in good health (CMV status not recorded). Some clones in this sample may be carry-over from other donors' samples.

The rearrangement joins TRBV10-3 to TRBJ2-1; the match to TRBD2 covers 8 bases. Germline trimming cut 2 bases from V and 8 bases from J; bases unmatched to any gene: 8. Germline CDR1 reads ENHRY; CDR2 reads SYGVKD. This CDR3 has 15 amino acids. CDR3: CAISEPGLDRDEQFF. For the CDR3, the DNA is TGTGCCATCAGTGAGCCGGGACTAGATAGGGATGAGCAGTTCTTC.

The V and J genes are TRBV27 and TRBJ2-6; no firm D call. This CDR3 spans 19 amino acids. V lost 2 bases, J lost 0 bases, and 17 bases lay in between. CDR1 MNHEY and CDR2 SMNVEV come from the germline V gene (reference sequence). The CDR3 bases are TGTGCCAGCAGTTTAGTCCAGGCCGGCTTGGCCTCTGGGGCCAACGTCCTGACTTTC. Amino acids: CASSLVQAGLASGANVLTF.

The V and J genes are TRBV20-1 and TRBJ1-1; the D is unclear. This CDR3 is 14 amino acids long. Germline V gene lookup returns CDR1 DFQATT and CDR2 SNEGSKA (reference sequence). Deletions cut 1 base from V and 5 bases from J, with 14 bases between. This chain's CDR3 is CSARAPGSRTEAFF. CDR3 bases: TGCAGTGCTAGAGCCCCGGGGAGCAGAACTGAAGCTTTCTTT.

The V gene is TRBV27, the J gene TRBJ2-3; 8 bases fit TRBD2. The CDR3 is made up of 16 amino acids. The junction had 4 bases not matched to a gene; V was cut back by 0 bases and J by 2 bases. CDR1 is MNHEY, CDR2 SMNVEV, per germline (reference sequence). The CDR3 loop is CASSLSIGRATDTQYF. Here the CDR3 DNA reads TGTGCCAGCAGTTTATCGATCGGGAGGGCCACAGATACGCAGTATTTT.

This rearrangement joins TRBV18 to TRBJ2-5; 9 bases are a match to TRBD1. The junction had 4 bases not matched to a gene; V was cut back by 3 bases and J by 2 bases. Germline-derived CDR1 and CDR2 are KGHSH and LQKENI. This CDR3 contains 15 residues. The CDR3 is CASSPGTGRQETQYF. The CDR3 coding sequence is TGTGCCAGCTCACCTGGGACAGGGCGTCAAGAGACCCAGTACTTC.

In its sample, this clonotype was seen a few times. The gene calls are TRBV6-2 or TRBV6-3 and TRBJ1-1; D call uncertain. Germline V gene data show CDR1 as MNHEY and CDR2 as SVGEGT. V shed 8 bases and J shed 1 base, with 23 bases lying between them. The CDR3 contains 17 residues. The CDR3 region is CASGGILQSPKNTEAFF. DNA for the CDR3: TGTGCCAGCGGTGGAATCCTACAGTCCCCAAAGAACACTGAAGCTTTCTTT.

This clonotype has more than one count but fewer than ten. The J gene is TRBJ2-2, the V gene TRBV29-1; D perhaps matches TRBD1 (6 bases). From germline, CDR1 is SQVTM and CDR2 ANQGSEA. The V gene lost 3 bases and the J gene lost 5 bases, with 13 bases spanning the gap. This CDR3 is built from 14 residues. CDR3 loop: CSVEAGVNTGELFF. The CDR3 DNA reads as TGCAGCGTTGAGGCAGGGGTTAATACCGGGGAGCTGTTTTTT.

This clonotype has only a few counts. The CDR3 nucleotides are TGTGCCAGCAGCTTACGGGCGGGGCACACAGATACGCAGTATTTT. Translated: CASSLRAGHTDTQYF. V is TRBV7-2 and J is TRBJ2-3; D perhaps matches TRBD2 (6 bases). Germline loops: CDR1 SGHTA, CDR2 FQGNSA. The CDR3 sequence is 15 residues long. The V end was cut by 2 bases, the J end by 2 bases, with 11 bases between.

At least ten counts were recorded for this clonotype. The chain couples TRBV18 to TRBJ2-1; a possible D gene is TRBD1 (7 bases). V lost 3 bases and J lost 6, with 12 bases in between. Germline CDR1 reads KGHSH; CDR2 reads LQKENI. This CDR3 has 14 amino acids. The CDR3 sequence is CASSPSGGGNEQFF. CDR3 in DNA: TGTGCCAGCTCACCCTCAGGGGGAGGCAATGAGCAGTTCTTC.

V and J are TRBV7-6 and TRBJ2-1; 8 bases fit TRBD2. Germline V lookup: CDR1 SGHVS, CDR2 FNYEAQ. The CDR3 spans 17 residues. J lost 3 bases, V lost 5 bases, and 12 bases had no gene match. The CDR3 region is CASSKTKTSVNYNEQFF. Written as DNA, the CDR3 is TGTGCCAGCAGCAAGACGAAGACTAGCGTTAACTACAATGAGCAGTTCTTC. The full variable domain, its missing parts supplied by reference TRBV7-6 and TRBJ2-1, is GAGVSQSPRYKVTKRGQDVALRCDPISGHVSLYWYRQALGQGPEFLTYFNYEAQQDKSGLPNDRFSAERPEGSISTLTIQRTEQRDSAMYRCASSKTKTSVNYNEQFFGPGTRLTVL.

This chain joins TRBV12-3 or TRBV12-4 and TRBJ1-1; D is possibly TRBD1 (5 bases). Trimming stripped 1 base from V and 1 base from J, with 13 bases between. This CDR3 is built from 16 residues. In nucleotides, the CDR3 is TGTGCCAGCAGTTTAGGAGAGGGGCGGGCGAACACTGAAGCTTTCTTT. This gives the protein CASSLGEGRANTEAFF.

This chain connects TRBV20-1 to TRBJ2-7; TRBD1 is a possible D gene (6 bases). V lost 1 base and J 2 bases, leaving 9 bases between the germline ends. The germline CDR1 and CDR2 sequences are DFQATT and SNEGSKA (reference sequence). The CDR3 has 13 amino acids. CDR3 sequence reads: CSARVAGAYEQYV. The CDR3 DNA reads TGCAGTGCTAGAGTGGCAGGGGCCTACGAGCAGTACGTC.

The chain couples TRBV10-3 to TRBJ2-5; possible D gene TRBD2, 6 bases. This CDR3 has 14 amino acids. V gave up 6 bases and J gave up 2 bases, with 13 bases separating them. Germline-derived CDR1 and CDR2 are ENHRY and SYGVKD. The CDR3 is CAIRGSGRQETQYF. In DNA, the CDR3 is TGTGCCATCAGAGGGTCAGGGAGGCAAGAGACCCAGTACTTC.

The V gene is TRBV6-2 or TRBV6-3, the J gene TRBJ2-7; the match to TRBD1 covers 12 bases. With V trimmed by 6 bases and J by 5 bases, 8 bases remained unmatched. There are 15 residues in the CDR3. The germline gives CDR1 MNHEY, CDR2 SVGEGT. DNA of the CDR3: TGTGCCAGCAGCCAAGGGACAGGGGGCGTAAACGAGCAGTACTTC. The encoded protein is CASSQGTGGVNEQYF.

The CDR3 region is CASTTTGAGEDEEQYF. DNA for the CDR3: TGTGCCAGCACCACTACCGGGGCGGGAGAAGACGAAGAGCAGTACTTC. The chain joins TRBV28 to TRBJ2-7, with 7 bases lining up with TRBD2. With V trimmed by 7 bases and J by 7 bases, 19 bases remained unmatched. Looked up from germline, CDR1 is MDHEN and CDR2 is SYDVKM. This CDR3 comprises 16 residues.

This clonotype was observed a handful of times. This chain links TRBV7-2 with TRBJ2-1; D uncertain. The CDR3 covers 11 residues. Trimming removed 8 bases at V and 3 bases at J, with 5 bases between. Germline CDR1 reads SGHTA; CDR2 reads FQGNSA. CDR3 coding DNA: TGTGCCAGCGGGGACTACAATGAGCAGTTCTTC. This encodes CASGDYNEQFF.

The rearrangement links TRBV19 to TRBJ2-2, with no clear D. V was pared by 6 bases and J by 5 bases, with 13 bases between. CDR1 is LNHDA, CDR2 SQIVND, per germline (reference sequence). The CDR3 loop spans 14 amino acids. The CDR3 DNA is TGTGCCAGTAGCACCAGTCAGGCAACCGGGGAGCTGTTTTTT. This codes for CASSTSQATGELFF.

The CDR3 reads CASRPGAGLAVGGNEQFF. For the CDR3, the DNA is TGCGCCAGCAGACCCGGAGCGGGACTAGCGGTCGGGGGCAATGAGCAGTTCTTC. The rearrangement uses TRBV5-1 and TRBJ2-1, with 11 bases that match TRBD2. The CDR3 has 18 amino acids. Germline CDR1 SGHRS, CDR2 YFSETQ. J was trimmed by 6 bases and V by 5 bases; bases with no gene match: 16.

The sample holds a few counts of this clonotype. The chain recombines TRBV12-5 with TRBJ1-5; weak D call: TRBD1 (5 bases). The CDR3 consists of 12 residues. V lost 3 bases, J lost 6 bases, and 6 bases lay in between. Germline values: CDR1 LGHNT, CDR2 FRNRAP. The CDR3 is CASGFGGQPQHF. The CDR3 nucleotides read TGTGCTAGTGGTTTCGGGGGTCAGCCCCAGCATTTT.

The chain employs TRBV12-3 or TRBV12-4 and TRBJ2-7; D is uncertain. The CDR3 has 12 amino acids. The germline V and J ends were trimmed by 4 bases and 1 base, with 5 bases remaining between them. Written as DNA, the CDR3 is TGTGCCAGCAGTTCCTGGTCCTACGAGCAGTACTTC. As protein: CASSSWSYEQYF.

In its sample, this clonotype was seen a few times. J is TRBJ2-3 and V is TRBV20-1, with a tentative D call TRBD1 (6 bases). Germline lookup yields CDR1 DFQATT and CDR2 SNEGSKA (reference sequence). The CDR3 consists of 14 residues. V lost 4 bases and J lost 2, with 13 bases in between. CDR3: CSATPGHTTDTQYF. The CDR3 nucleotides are TGCAGTGCTACTCCGGGACACACCACAGATACGCAGTATTTT.

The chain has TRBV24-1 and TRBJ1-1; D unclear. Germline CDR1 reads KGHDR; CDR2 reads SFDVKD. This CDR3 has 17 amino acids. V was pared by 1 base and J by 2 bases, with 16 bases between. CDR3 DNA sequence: TGTGCCACCAGTGATTTTAGGGCCAGGCTCGGAAACACTGAAGCTTTCTTT. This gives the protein CATSDFRARLGNTEAFF.

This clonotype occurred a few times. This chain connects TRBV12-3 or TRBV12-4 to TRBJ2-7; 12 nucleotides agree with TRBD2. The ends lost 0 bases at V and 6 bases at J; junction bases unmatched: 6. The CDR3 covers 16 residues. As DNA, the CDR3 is TGTGCCAGCAGTTTAGCGCCTAGCGGGAGGGCCTCCGAGCAGTACTTC. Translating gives CASSLAPSGRASEQYF.

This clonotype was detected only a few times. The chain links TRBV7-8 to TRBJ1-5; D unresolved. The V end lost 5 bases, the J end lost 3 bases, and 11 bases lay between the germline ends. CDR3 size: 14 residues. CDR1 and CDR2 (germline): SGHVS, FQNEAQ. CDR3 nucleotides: TGTGCCAGCAGCCCCACCGGCCACAATCAGCCCCAGCATTTT. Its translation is CASSPTGHNQPQHF.

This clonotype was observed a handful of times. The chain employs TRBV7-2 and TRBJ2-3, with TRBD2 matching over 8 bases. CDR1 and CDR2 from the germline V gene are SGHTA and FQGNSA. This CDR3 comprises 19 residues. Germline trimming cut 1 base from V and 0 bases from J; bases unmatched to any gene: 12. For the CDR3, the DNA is TGTGCCAGCAGCTTAGTGCCCGGGGGGGCGCCTAGTAGCACAGATACGCAGTATTTT. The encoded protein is CASSLVPGGAPSSTDTQYF.

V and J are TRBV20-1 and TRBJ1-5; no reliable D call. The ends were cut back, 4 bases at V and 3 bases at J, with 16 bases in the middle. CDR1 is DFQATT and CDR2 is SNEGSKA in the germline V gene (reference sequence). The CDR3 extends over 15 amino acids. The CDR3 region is CSATPTSGINQPQHF. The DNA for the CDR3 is TGCAGTGCTACCCCCACCTCGGGGATCAATCAGCCCCAGCATTTT.

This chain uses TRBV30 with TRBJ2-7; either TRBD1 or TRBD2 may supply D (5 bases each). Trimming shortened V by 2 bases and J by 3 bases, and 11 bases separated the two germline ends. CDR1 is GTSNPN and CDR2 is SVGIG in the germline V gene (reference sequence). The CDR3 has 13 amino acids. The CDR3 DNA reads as TGTGCCTGGAGTCCCGGGACCCTCTACGAGCAGTACTTC. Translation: CAWSPGTLYEQYF.